This entry lists 23 T cell receptor beta chains sequenced from one sample in a study of Graves' ophthalmopathy and Graves' hyperthyroidism (dated by TCRdb to the late 2010s). TCRdb records Illumina HiSeq 2000 as the sequencer. For repertoire sequencing, the TCR beta CDR3 regions were amplified from RNA transcripts. The first round of RT-PCR was done with HTBI primers and the Qiagen OneStep RT-PCR kit, and was followed by a second round of multiplex PCR, then size selection and purification. The public sequencing data were trimmed at Q25 with fastp and processed into clonotypes with MiXCR by TCRdb, which kept only in-frame beta chains. All rows with the same CDR3 protein become a single entry with the most common DNA and genes. The sample data list about 200,000 distinct CDR3 sequences, and around 30% of these were observed just once. Clones ranked in the top ten supply around 9.8% of the sample.

The material sequenced was peripheral blood. The receptor set was obtained from a man over 45 with Graves' ophthalmopathy. Donor details come from another sample of the same person, matched by shared clones.

There are many counts of this clonotype. The chain links TRBV7-3 to TRBJ1-2; D remains ambiguous. This CDR3 has 13 residues. With 1 base removed from V and 6 bases from J, the gap between germline ends came to 9 bases. CDR1 SGHTA and CDR2 FQGTGA come from the germline V gene. Here the CDR3 reads CASSLIYGNGYTF. The CDR3 coding sequence is TGTGCCAGCAGCTTAATATACGGGAATGGCTACACCTTC.

This clonotype showed up many times. The rearrangement uses TRBV6-1 and TRBJ2-5; D remains ambiguous. Germline CDR1 and CDR2: MNHNS and SASEGT. V was shortened by 4 bases and J by 5 bases, with 2 bases between the two germline ends. The CDR3 spans 10 residues. The DNA for the CDR3 is TGTGCCAGCAGTGCGGAGACCCAGTACTTC. Protein product: CASSAETQYF.

The rearrangement joins TRBV5-1 to TRBJ2-5, with D perhaps TRBD1 (6 bases). V was trimmed by 3 bases and J by 1 base, leaving 7 bases between them. Per the germline V gene, CDR1 is SGHRS and CDR2 is YFSETQ. The CDR3 loop spans 13 amino acids. CDR3 amino acids: CASSYRVQETQYF. In nucleotides, the CDR3 is TGCGCCAGCAGCTACAGGGTCCAAGAGACCCAGTACTTC.

This clonotype was observed at least ten times. The gene calls are TRBV6-5 and TRBJ2-7, with D possibly TRBD1 on 6 matching bases. Germline values: CDR1 MNHEY, CDR2 SVGAGI. The CDR3 length is 16 residues. Trimming stripped 0 bases from V and 2 bases from J, with 14 bases between. CDR3 nucleotides: TGTGCCAGCAGTTACTCGTCGAGACAGGCCCCCTACGAGCAGTACTTC. It codes for CASSYSSRQAPYEQYF.

Many counts were recorded for this clonotype. This chain links TRBV28 with TRBJ1-5; 7 nucleotides align to TRBD1. Trimming cost V 9 bases and J 4 bases; bases outside gene matches: 15. CDR3 length: 16 residues. The germline CDR1 and CDR2 sequences are MDHEN and SYDVKM. CDR3 coding DNA: TGTGCCAGTCGGCCAGCCACCTACAGGGGAAATCAGCCCCAGCATTTT. This translates into CASRPATYRGNQPQHF.

This clonotype was recorded at least ten times. The chain recombines TRBV6-1 with TRBJ2-3; D is possibly TRBD1 (5 bases). V was shortened by 4 bases and J by 4 bases, with 12 bases between the two germline ends. The germline gives CDR1 MNHNS, CDR2 SASEGT. There are 14 residues in the CDR3. In DNA form, the CDR3 reads TGTGCCAGCAGTGCTACAGGAATCGCAGATACGCAGTATTTT. It specifies CASSATGIADTQYF.

The V and J genes are TRBV7-9 and TRBJ2-5, with a tentative D call TRBD1 (5 bases). The CDR3 is made up of 13 amino acids. Trimming removed 5 bases from V and 9 bases from J, with 16 bases in between. CDR1 and CDR2 (germline): SEHNR, FQNEAQ (reference sequence). CDR3 sequence (DNA): TGTGCCAGCAGCCCAGGGCCCTCGATGGCCCAGTACTTC. It specifies CASSPGPSMAQYF.

This clonotype was found many times. The rearrangement links TRBV29-1 to TRBJ1-1; D is uncertain. The CDR3 is made up of 19 amino acids. CDR1 is SQVTM, CDR2 ANQGSEA, per germline. The V gene lost 7 bases and the J gene lost 2 bases, with 32 bases spanning the gap. DNA of the CDR3: TGCAGCGCTAGGGCCCTTCGGAGGGATCGCGGTGCTGGAAACACTGAAGCTTTCTTT. It codes for CSARALRRDRGAGNTEAFF. Together with reference TRBV29-1 and TRBJ1-1, the CDR3 gives the full variable domain: SAVISQKPSRDICQRGTSLTIQCQVDSQVTMMFWYRQQPGQSLTLIATANQGSEATYESGFVIDKFPISRPNLTFSTLTVSNMSPEDSSIYLCSARALRRDRGAGNTEAFFGQGTRLTVV.

In its sample, this clonotype was seen many times. One end of the junction does not line up with germline, which may come from a read error. The CDR3 bases are TGTGCCAGCAGCGCGAGACAGGGGCCACCTTATGACTACACCTTC. It encodes CASSARQGPPYDYTF. This chain uses TRBV7-9 with TRBJ1-2; 8 bases agree with TRBD1. CDR3 length: 15 residues. The germline CDR1 and CDR2 sequences are SEHNR and FQNEAQ (reference sequence). The variable domain in full, with the rest retrieved from reference TRBV7-9 and TRBJ1-2, is DTGVSQNPRHKITKRGQNVTFRCDPISEHNRLYWYRQTLGQGPEFLTYFQNEAQLEKSRLLSDRFSAERPKGSFSTLEIQRTEQGDSAMYLCASSARQGPPYDYTFGSGTRLTVV.

This clonotype was counted many times. The chain recombines TRBV6-1 with TRBJ2-7; the D is unclear. CDR1 and CDR2 (germline): MNHNS, SASEGT. V shed 8 bases and J shed 3 bases, with 20 bases lying between them. The CDR3 has 15 amino acids. The CDR3 protein is CASLSTVDAGYEQYF. In nucleotides, the CDR3 is TGTGCCAGCCTATCCACAGTGGATGCCGGCTACGAGCAGTACTTC.

Ten or more counts support this clonotype. The CDR3 region is CAWSVTGLLYTEAFF. CDR3 coding DNA: TGTGCCTGGAGTGTAACAGGGCTATTGTACACTGAAGCTTTCTTT. This sequence joins TRBV30 and TRBJ1-1; a weak D match, TRBD1 (6 bases). V was clipped by 0 bases and J by 3 bases, with 14 bases between them. CDR1 and CDR2 from the germline V gene are GTSNPN and SVGIG (reference sequence). The length of the CDR3 is 15 residues.

This clonotype was picked up many times. The chain is built from TRBV5-1 and TRBJ1-6; D unclear. Trimming cost V 0 bases and J 9 bases, with 10 bases left between them. The CDR3 runs 14 residues. Per the germline V gene, CDR1 is SGHRS and CDR2 is YFSETQ. CDR3 DNA: TGCGCCAGCAGCTTGGACGGACCGCGTTCACCCCTCCACTTT. Amino acid sequence: CASSLDGPRSPLHF.

J is TRBJ2-5 and V is TRBV6-5; D could derive from TRBD1 or TRBD2 (6 bases each). V was trimmed by 2 bases and J by 1 base, leaving 8 bases between them. This CDR3 is 14 amino acids long. CDR1 is MNHEY, CDR2 SVGAGI, per germline. The CDR3 reads CASSYGGPQETQYF. CDR3 in DNA: TGTGCCAGCAGTTACGGGGGGCCCCAAGAGACCCAGTACTTC.

J is TRBJ1-5 and V is TRBV6-1; D is uncertain. This CDR3 spans 16 amino acids. V lost 6 bases to trimming and J lost 0 bases, with 15 bases between them. Germline V gene data show CDR1 as MNHNS and CDR2 as SASEGT. CDR3: CASSPTTWDSNQPQHF. In DNA form, the CDR3 reads TGTGCCAGCAGCCCTACGACTTGGGATAGCAATCAGCCCCAGCATTTT.

This clonotype was observed at least ten times. The V gene is TRBV6-2 or TRBV6-3, the J gene TRBJ2-7, with a weak D call TRBD1 (6 bases). The ends were cut back, 2 bases at V and 0 bases at J, with 17 bases in the middle. Germline CDR1 and CDR2: MNHEY and SVGEGT. The length of the CDR3 is 17 residues. Here the CDR3 DNA reads TGTGCCAGCAGTTACCAATGGGACACGGTCCGCTCCTACGAGCAGTACTTC. The encoded protein is CASSYQWDTVRSYEQYF.

This clonotype was detected ten times or more. The CDR3 DNA reads TGCAGCGTTGAGTTAGCGGACTTCGAGGGCAAAAACATTCAGTACTTC. It codes for CSVELADFEGKNIQYF. The chain has TRBV29-1 and TRBJ2-4, with D tentatively TRBD2 (6 bases). Per germline, CDR1 SQVTM and CDR2 ANQGSEA. Trimming took off 3 bases at V and 3 bases at J, with 18 bases between the two ends. The CDR3 length is 16 residues.

The table lists this clonotype with many counts. The chain is built from TRBV10-3 and TRBJ2-7, with D perhaps matching TRBD2 (6 bases). CDR3 length: 13 residues. The ends were cut back, 3 bases at V and 4 bases at J, with 10 bases in the middle. Germline CDR1 reads ENHRY; CDR2 reads SYGVKD. CDR3 region: CAISDGRGYEQYF. CDR3 nucleotides: TGTGCCATCAGTGACGGGAGAGGGTACGAGCAGTACTTC.

At least ten counts were recorded for this clonotype. This chain connects TRBV6-5 to TRBJ1-1; TRBD1 agrees at 8 bases. V gave up 8 bases and J gave up 3 bases; unmatched junction bases: 17. The CDR3 totals 17 residues. CDR1 is MNHEY, CDR2 SVGAGI, per germline. The CDR3 loop is CASHLARGRKGDTEAFF. The CDR3 nucleotides are TGTGCCAGCCATTTGGCCAGGGGGCGGAAGGGAGACACTGAAGCTTTCTTT.

This clonotype was counted at least ten times. This chain uses TRBV5-1 with TRBJ2-2; the match to TRBD2 covers 10 bases. V trimming: 4 bases; J trimming: 7 bases; junction bases outside the gene matches: 4. This CDR3 has 14 residues. Per the germline V gene, CDR1 is SGHRS and CDR2 is YFSETQ. CDR3 sequence (DNA): TGCGCCAGCAGCCTACGGACTAGCGGCGGGGAGCTGTTTTTT. Amino acid sequence: CASSLRTSGGELFF. Supplemented by reference TRBV5-1 and TRBJ2-2, the full variable domain reads KAGVTQTPRYLIKTRGQQVTLSCSPISGHRSVSWYQQTPGQGLQFLFEYFSETQRNKGNFPGRFSGRQFSNSRSEMNVSTLELGDSALYLCASSLRTSGGELFFGEGSRLTVL.

The V and J genes are TRBV6-1 and TRBJ2-5; 14 positions match TRBD2. The CDR3 is made up of 19 amino acids. In germline, CDR1 is MNHNS, CDR2 SASEGT. V lost 5 bases, J lost 0 bases, and 11 bases stayed unmatched. In DNA form, the CDR3 reads TGTGCCAGCAGTCGAACCCGCCAGGGACTAGCGGGAGACCAAGAGACCCAGTACTTC. Translating it yields CASSRTRQGLAGDQETQYF.

A note on this clonotype: At one of its ends the junction is not consistent with the germline gene, which may arise from a read error. This chain connects TRBV12-3 or TRBV12-4 to TRBJ2-7; D is uncertain. There are 11 residues in the CDR3. The CDR3 protein is CASSSRYEQHF. In DNA form, the CDR3 reads TGTGCCAGCAGTTCCAGGTACGAGCAGCACTTC.

This clonotype has just one count. The chain is built from TRBV6-5 and TRBJ2-5, with 11 bases lining up with TRBD2. Germline V CDR1 and CDR2: MNHEY, SVGAGI. V was pared by 4 bases and J by 5 bases, with 12 bases of the junction left unmatched. The CDR3 runs 17 residues. The CDR3 loop reads CASSFSGGVVRLETQYF. The CDR3 coding sequence is TGTGCCAGCAGTTTTAGCGGGGGGGTGGTTAGGTTGGAGACCCAGTACTTC.

This clonotype was counted a single time. The CDR3 protein is CASRVSISGNTIYF. For the CDR3, the DNA is TGTGCCAGCAGGGTTTCTATCTCTGGAAACACCATATATTTT. The V call is TRBV6-1, the J call TRBJ1-3; D not resolved. This CDR3 comprises 14 residues. V shed 6 bases and J shed 0 bases, with 9 bases lying between them. Germline CDR1 MNHNS, CDR2 SASEGT.